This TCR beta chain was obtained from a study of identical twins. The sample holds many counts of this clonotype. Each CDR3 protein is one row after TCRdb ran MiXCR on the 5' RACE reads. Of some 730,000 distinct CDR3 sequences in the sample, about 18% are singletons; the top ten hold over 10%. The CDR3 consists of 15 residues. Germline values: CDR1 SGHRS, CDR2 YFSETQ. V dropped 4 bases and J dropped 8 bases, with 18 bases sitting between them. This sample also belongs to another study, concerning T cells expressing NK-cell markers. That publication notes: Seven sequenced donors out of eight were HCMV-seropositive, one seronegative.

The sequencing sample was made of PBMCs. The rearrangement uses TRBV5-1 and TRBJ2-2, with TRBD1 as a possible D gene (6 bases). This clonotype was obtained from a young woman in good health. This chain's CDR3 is CASSIRQASTGELFF. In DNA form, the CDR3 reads TGCGCCAGCAGCATTCGACAGGCCTCCACGGGGGAGCTGTTTTTT.